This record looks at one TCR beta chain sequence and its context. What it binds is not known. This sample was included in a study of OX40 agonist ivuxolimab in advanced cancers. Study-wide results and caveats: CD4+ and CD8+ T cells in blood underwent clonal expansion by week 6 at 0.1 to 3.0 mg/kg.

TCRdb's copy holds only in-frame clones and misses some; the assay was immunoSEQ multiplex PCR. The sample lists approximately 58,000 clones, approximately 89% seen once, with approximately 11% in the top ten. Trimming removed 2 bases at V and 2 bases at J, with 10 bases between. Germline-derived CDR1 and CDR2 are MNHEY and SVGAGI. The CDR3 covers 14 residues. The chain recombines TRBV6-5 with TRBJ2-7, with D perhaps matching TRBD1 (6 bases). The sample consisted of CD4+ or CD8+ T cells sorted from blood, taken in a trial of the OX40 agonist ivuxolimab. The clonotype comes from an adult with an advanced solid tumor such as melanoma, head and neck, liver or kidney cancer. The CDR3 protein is CASSYLDRPYEQYF. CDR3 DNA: TGTGCCAGCAGTTACCTCGACAGGCCCTACGAGCAGTACTTC.